This T cell receptor (beta chain) was identified in a study of blood T cell repertoires in COVID-19. Turning to the study itself: PBMCs, B-cell-depleted T cells, or T cells provided the cDNA or gDNA that made up the material.

Clones were read by immunoSEQ multiplex PCR, and TCRdb kept only the in-frame ones, dropping some. Of around 360,000 clones in the sample, 87% were seen once. Assignment of participants to cohorts was predicated upon participant-reported clinical history. The germline V and J ends were trimmed by 3 bases and 0 bases, with 8 bases remaining between them. The CDR3 has 15 amino acids. Germline CDR1 LNHDA, CDR2 SQIVND (reference sequence). This receptor was taken from a woman under 40 who had recovered from COVID-19. The V and J genes are TRBV19 and TRBJ2-2; D is perhaps TRBD2 (5 bases). Input material: PBMCs or T cells enriched from blood (not recorded which). The CDR3 region has the DNA TGTGCCAGTAGTATGTGGAGGTCGAACACCGGGGAGCTGTTTTTT. Translated, it gives CASSMWRSNTGELFF. Together with reference TRBV19 and TRBJ2-2, the CDR3 gives the full variable domain: DGGITQSPKYLFRKEGQNVTLSCEQNLNHDAMYWYRQDPGQGLRLIYYSQIVNDFQKGDIAEGYSVSREKKESFPLTVTSAQKNPTAFYLCASSMWRSNTGELFFGEGSRLTVL.